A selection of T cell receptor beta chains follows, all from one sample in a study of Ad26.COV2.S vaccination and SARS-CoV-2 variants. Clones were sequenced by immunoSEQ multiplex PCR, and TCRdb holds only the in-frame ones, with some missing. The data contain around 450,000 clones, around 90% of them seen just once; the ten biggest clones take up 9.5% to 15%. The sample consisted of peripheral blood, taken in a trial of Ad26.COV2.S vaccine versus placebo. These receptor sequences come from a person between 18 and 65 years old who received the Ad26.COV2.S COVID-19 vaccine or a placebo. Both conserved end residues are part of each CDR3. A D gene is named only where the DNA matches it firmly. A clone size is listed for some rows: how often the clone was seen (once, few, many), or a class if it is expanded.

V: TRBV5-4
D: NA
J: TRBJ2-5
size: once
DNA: TGTGCCAGCAGCCGGGGACCTAAAGAGACCCAGTACTTC
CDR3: CASSRGPKETQYF

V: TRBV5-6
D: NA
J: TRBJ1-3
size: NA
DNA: TGTGCCAGCAGCTTGGCAGGAGCTGGAAACACCATATATTTT
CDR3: CASSLAGAGNTIYF

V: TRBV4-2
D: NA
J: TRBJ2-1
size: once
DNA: TGTGCCAGCAGCCCAAGGATCGAAGCGGGCAATGAGCAGTTCTTC
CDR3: CASSPRIEAGNEQFF

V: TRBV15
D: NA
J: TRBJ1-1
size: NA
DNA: TGTGCCACCAGCAGAGCGGGACACCTGAACACTGAAGCTTTCTTT
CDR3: CATSRAGHLNTEAFF

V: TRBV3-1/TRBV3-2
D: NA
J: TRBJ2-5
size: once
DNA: TGTGCCAGCAGCCCAAGGAGGGGGGAGACCCAGTACTTC
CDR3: CASSPRRGETQYF

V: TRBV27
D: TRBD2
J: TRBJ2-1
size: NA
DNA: TGTGCCAGCAGTTTATCGGCGGGAGGGCCGTACAATGAGCAGTTCTTC
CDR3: CASSLSAGGPYNEQFF

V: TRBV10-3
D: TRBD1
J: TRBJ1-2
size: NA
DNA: TGTGCCATCACCGACGAGGGGGCGCGGGACTATGGCTACACCTTC
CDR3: CAITDEGARDYGYTF

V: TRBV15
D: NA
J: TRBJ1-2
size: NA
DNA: TGTGCCACCAGCAGGATCCGGACGGATATTTATGGCTACACCTTC
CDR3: CATSRIRTDIYGYTF

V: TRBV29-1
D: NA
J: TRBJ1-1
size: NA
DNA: TGCAGCGTTGGAACGAGGGACACTGAAGCTTTCTTT
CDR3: CSVGTRDTEAFF

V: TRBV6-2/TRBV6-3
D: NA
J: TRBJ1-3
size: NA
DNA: TGTGCCAGCAGTAGCATGGGGGCGCGGTGGAACACCATATATTTT
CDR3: CASSSMGARWNTIYF

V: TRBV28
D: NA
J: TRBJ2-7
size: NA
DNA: TGTGCCAGCAGTTCCCGGCGGGACTCTCCTATCTACGAGCAGTACTTC
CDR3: CASSSRRDSPIYEQYF

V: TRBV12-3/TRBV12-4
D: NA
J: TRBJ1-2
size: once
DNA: TGTGCCAGCAGGCAGAGTGGGGACTATGGCTACACCTTC
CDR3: CASRQSGDYGYTF

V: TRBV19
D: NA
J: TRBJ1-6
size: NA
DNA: TGTGCCAGTAGTATCCAGGGAGGGTCCGGGAATTCACCCCTCCACTTT
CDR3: CASSIQGGSGNSPLHF

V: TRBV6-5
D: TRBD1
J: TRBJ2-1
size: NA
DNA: TGTGCCAGCAGTACGGACAGGGTATCCTACAATGAGCAGTTCTTC
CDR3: CASSTDRVSYNEQFF

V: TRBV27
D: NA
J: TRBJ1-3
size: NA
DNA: TGTGCCAGCAGTTTGAGAGGGGATCGCTCTGGAAACACCATATATTTT
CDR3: CASSLRGDRSGNTIYF

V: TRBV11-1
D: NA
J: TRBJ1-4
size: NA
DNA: TGTGCCAGCAGCCCTCCCGGCCAGGGCCGAAAACTGTTTTTT
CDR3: CASSPPGQGRKLFF

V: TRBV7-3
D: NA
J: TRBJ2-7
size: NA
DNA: TGTGCCAGCAGCTTAAGAGGGCTGGGAACGGGATACGAGCAGTACTTC
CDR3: CASSLRGLGTGYEQYF

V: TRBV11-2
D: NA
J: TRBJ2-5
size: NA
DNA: TGTGCCAGCAGCTCCGGACGGCCTCACCATGGGACCCAGTACTTC
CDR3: CASSSGRPHHGTQYF

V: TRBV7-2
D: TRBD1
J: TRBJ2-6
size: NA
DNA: TGTGCCAGCAGCCCACGGACAGGGGCCGGACTAGGCGCGGTTGTCCTGACTTTC
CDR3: CASSPRTGAGLGAVVLTF

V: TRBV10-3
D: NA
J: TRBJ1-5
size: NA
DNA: TGTGCCATAATACAGGGCGTCAATCAGCCCCAGCATTTT
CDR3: CAIIQGVNQPQHF

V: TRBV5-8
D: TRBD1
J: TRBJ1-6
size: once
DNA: TGTGCCAGCAGCTTGGACAGGGGGCTTTCACCCCTCCACTTT
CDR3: CASSLDRGLSPLHF

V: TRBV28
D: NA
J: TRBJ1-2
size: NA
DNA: TGTGCCAGCAGTTTCCAGAGCTATGGCTACACCTTC
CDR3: CASSFQSYGYTF

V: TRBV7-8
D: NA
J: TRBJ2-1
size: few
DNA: TGTGCCAGCAGCCCAAACCGTCGAAATGAGCAGTTCTTC
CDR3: CASSPNRRNEQFF

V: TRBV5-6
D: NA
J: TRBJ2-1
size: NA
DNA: TGTGCCAGCAGCTCGGTCTTTAACAGGGACAATGAGCAGTTCTTC
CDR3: CASSSVFNRDNEQFF